This T cell receptor (beta chain) was identified during a study of T cell clones after liver transplantation. Study-wide context: Samples came from ITN030ST, which attempted immunosuppression withdrawal within 2 years of liver transplantation. Graft-donor-reactive sequences were compared with third-party-reactive TCRbeta sequences from pre-transplant mixed lymphocyte reactions.

Trimming at V came to 6 bases and at J to 3 bases, leaving 11 bases not matched to a gene. The CDR3 runs 15 residues. Germline lookup yields CDR1 KGHSH and CDR2 LQKENI. Assay used: immunoSEQ multiplex PCR; TCRdb lists only in-frame clones, some missing. The table records about 47,000 clones, roughly nine tenths of them present only once. The origin of this receptor is a human patient who received a liver transplant. Some T cells here may be from the graft donor. V is TRBV18 and J is TRBJ2-7, with TRBD1 matching over 7 bases. The sample consisted of CD8+ T cells from blood, taken 12 months after liver transplant. CDR3 nucleotide sequence: TGTGCCAGCTCCCCCCAGACAGGGAATAACTACGAGCAGTACTTC. This gives the protein CASSPQTGNNYEQYF.